The source of this TCR beta chain is a study of T-cell memory formation after mild COVID-19. The wider study: Clusters were largely donor specific.

This CDR3 is built from 14 residues. Germline V gives CDR1 SGHRS, CDR2 YFSETQ. With V trimmed by 6 bases and J by 8 bases, 11 bases remained unmatched. This clonotype has more than one count but fewer than ten. The target antigen is unknown. Study-level points and caveats: CD4+ bias marked clones expanding day 15 to 37, unlike balanced contracting clones. SARS-CoV-2 specificity was not confirmed for second-wave clones peaking on day 37. There were some responding clones in pre-infection memory, which suggested that cross-reactive memory had joined.

TCRdb ran MiXCR on the 5' RACE reads and lists one entry per CDR3 protein. This table has about 340,000 distinct CDR3 sequences, about 15% appearing once. Sequencing was carried out using PBMCs or a T cell subset sorted from them (not recorded which). This clonotype was sampled from a man between 18 and 35 years old who had mild COVID-19 (a few samples of this study predate the infection). Cell type and time point are not known. V gene TRBV5-1 combines with J gene TRBJ2-1; 7 nucleotides line up with TRBD1. CDR3 bases: TGCGCCAGCAATCCGAGGGGGCGGCGGGATGAGCAGTTCTTC. It translates to CASNPRGRRDEQFF.